Presented here are 29 T cell receptor beta chains from one specimen sequenced in a study of T cells in localized non-small cell lung cancer. Assay: immunoSEQ multiplex PCR; the TCRdb copy retains only in-frame clones and omits some. The sample includes 70,000 to 100,000 clones, more than 70% of them seen just once. This specimen was peripheral blood, taken before any cancer treatment. Receptors were obtained from a female donor of 60 years or more with stage I lung adenocarcinoma.

V is TRBV4-2 and J is TRBJ2-1; tentatively, D is TRBD2 (5 bases). The germline V and J ends were trimmed by 0 bases and 4 bases, with 10 bases remaining between them. This CDR3 comprises 15 residues. CDR1 LGHNA and CDR2 YNFKEQ come from the germline V gene. Here the CDR3 reads CASSQDGGPYNEQFF. DNA for the CDR3: TGTGCCAGCAGCCAAGATGGAGGACCATACAATGAGCAGTTCTTC.

The chain combines TRBV7-6 with TRBJ1-4; D remains unclear. Trimming removed 1 base at V and 0 bases at J, with 6 bases between. Germline lookup yields CDR1 SGHVS and CDR2 FNYEAQ. The CDR3 covers 15 residues. The CDR3 protein is CASSLGGTTNEKLFF. The CDR3 nucleotides read TGTGCCAGCAGCTTAGGAGGAACAACTAATGAAAAACTGTTTTTT.

The chain uses TRBV19 and TRBJ2-1, with D hard to call. The CDR3 extends over 14 amino acids. Trimming took 3 bases from V and 8 from J, leaving 14 bases between them. The germline gives CDR1 LNHDA, CDR2 SQIVND (reference sequence). This CDR3 reads CASSMQHRVDEQFF. The CDR3 nucleotides read TGTGCCAGTAGTATGCAGCACCGAGTGGATGAGCAGTTCTTC.

This clone was detected only once. The rearrangement uses TRBV6-5 and TRBJ1-2; TRBD1 is a possible D gene (5 bases). V was cut by 2 bases and J by 8 bases, with 18 bases left in between. CDR1 and CDR2 from the germline V gene are MNHEY and SVGAGI. CDR3 length equals 15 residues. The chain's CDR3 is CASSYPMGGTEGYTF. Written as DNA, the CDR3 is TGTGCCAGCAGTTACCCGATGGGGGGGACCGAGGGCTACACCTTC.

As DNA, the CDR3 is TGCGCCAGCAGCATGGGACCCAGGGGGCAGAATGAAAAACTGTTTTTT. This encodes CASSMGPRGQNEKLFF. This chain joins TRBV5-1 and TRBJ1-4, with 8 bases lining up with TRBD1. The CDR3 runs to 16 residues. Germline CDR1 is SGHRS and CDR2 is YFSETQ. Unmatched junction bases numbered 10, after V lost 4 bases and J lost 5 bases.

V usage is TRBV5-6 and J usage is TRBJ1-2; 7 nucleotides align to TRBD1. Trimming at V came to 1 base and at J to 4 bases, leaving 1 base not matched to a gene. The germline V gene encodes CDR1 SGHDT and CDR2 YYEEEE. This CDR3 spans 13 amino acids. The CDR3 reads CASSLSGGYGYTF. CDR3 DNA: TGTGCCAGCAGCTTGTCAGGGGGCTATGGCTACACCTTC.

There are a few counts of this clone. The CDR3 region is CASSSGANNEKLFF. In DNA form, the CDR3 reads TGTGCCAGCAGCTCCGGGGCCAATAATGAAAAACTGTTTTTT. V gene TRBV7-9 combines with J gene TRBJ1-4, with D perhaps TRBD1 (5 bases). There are 14 residues in the CDR3. The V end lost 4 bases, the J end lost 4 bases, and 10 bases lay between the germline ends. Germline CDR1 SEHNR, CDR2 FQNEAQ (reference sequence).

The chain uses TRBV11-2 and TRBJ1-5; the D is unclear. The germline V gene has CDR1 SGHAT and CDR2 FQNNGV. The ends were cut back, 1 base at V and 2 bases at J, with 9 bases in the middle. This CDR3 comprises 15 residues. The CDR3 sequence is CASSLGWQGNQPQHF. CDR3 bases: TGTGCCAGCAGCTTAGGTTGGCAAGGCAATCAGCCCCAGCATTTT.

This clone was counted a few times. The gene calls are TRBV9 and TRBJ2-3; the match to TRBD2 covers 15 bases. With V trimmed by 3 bases and J by 3 bases, 8 bases remained unmatched. The CDR3 length is 18 residues. Per germline, CDR1 SGDLS and CDR2 YYNGEE. Here the CDR3 DNA reads TGTGCCAGCAGCGCGGGACTAGCGGGAGGATTAGGGACAGATACGCAGTATTTT. Translation: CASSAGLAGGLGTDTQYF.

The chain joins TRBV10-3 to TRBJ1-4, with 8 bases matching TRBD1. The ends lost 4 bases at V and 3 bases at J; junction bases unmatched: 7. The CDR3 has 16 residues. Germline CDR1 and CDR2: ENHRY and SYGVKD. DNA for the CDR3: TGTGCCATCAGTGGACAACAGGGGGTGGCTAATGAAAAACTGTTTTTT. This codes for CAISGQQGVANEKLFF.

In its sample, this clone was seen a few times. This chain links TRBV28 with TRBJ2-7; 10 nucleotides align to TRBD1. Germline V gene data show CDR1 as MDHEN and CDR2 as SYDVKM. The CDR3 totals 16 residues. The trim removed 3 bases at V and 5 bases at J, leaving 10 bases unmatched. The CDR3 protein is CASSLLGTGVKNEQYF. The CDR3 bases are TGTGCCAGCAGTTTGCTTGGGACAGGGGTTAAGAACGAGCAGTACTTC.

This chain uses TRBV29-1 with TRBJ1-1, with TRBD1 matching 8 bases. The V gene end was trimmed by 7 bases and the J gene end by 1 base; junction bases not matched to a gene: 5. The CDR3 spans 13 residues. Germline values: CDR1 SQVTM, CDR2 ANQGSEA. The CDR3 protein is CSGRQGPNTEAFF. The CDR3 DNA is TGCAGCGGAAGACAGGGGCCGAACACTGAAGCTTTCTTT.

This clone was picked up a small number of times. The CDR3 nucleotides read TGTGCCAGCAGCAGAGGCGAAACCAATGCTGAAGCTTTCTTT. Protein: CASSRGETNAEAFF. V usage is TRBV9 and J usage is TRBJ1-1; D remains unclear. V lost 4 bases, J lost 6 bases, and 16 bases lay in between. This CDR3 is built from 14 residues. The germline CDR1 and CDR2 sequences are SGDLS and YYNGEE. The whole variable domain, filled in from reference TRBV9 and TRBJ1-1, reads DSGVTQTPKHLITATGQRVTLRCSPRSGDLSVYWYQQSLDQGLQFLIQYYNGEERAKGNILERFSAQQFPDLHSELNLSSLELGDSALYFCASSRGETNAEAFFGQGTRLTVV.

This clone turned up a few times. V gene TRBV4-2 combines with J gene TRBJ1-4, with TRBD1 matching 7 bases. The CDR3 loop spans 16 amino acids. CDR1 and CDR2 from the germline V gene are LGHNA and YNFKEQ. Germline trimming cut 0 bases from V and 4 bases from J; bases unmatched to any gene: 5. CDR3 in amino acids: CASSQEPGQSNEKLFF. CDR3 DNA sequence: TGTGCCAGCAGCCAAGAACCGGGACAGAGTAATGAAAAACTGTTTTTT.

The chain links TRBV2 to TRBJ1-1; D remains unclear. Germline V gives CDR1 SNHLY, CDR2 FYNNEI. V lost 8 bases to trimming and J lost 0 bases, with 10 bases between them. The CDR3 spans 13 residues. The CDR3 protein is CASSRYMNTEAFF. The CDR3 bases are TGTGCCAGCTCGAGATATATGAACACTGAAGCTTTCTTT.

This chain links TRBV6-6 with TRBJ1-5; weak D call: TRBD1 (6 bases). The CDR3 loop spans 14 amino acids. Between the trimmed V and J ends, which lost 5 bases and 6 bases, there was a span of 14 bases. CDR1 and CDR2 from the germline V gene are MNHNY and SVGAGI (reference sequence). CDR3 bases: TGTGCCAGCAGTGGTTGGGGGCCGGCTCAGCCCCAGCATTTT. Translation gives CASSGWGPAQPQHF.

This clone was counted a few times. This sequence joins TRBV7-2 and TRBJ2-2, with 10 bases fitting TRBD2. Germline trimming cut 5 bases from V and 4 bases from J; bases unmatched to any gene: 13. CDR3 length: 18 amino acids. Germline assignment: CDR1 SGHTA and CDR2 FQGNSA. As DNA, the CDR3 is TGTGCCAGCAGCCGACTCCCCGCTAGCGGGGGAAGCACCGGGGAGCTGTTTTTT. Protein sequence: CASSRLPASGGSTGELFF.

The chain uses TRBV7-2 and TRBJ1-2; no definite D call. Germline loops: CDR1 SGHTA, CDR2 FQGNSA. The CDR3 length is 14 residues. Trimming took 1 base from V and 1 from J, leaving 7 bases between them. The chain's CDR3 is CASSLGPVNYGYTF. CDR3 DNA: TGTGCCAGCAGCTTAGGGCCCGTTAACTATGGCTACACCTTC.

The chain recombines TRBV5-6 with TRBJ1-1; D not certain. Trimming left V 0 bases short and J 6 bases short, with 12 bases between. Germline CDR1 is SGHDT and CDR2 is YYEEEE. This CDR3 is built from 14 residues. The CDR3 DNA reads as TGTGCCAGCAGCTTGGGGAGGTTAAGCGCTGAAGCTTTCTTT. This encodes CASSLGRLSAEAFF.

The chain couples TRBV7-9 to TRBJ2-1; D is possibly TRBD1 or TRBD2 (5 bases each). CDR3 length: 15 residues. V gave up 5 bases and J gave up 2 bases, with 13 bases separating them. CDR1 and CDR2 from the germline V gene are SEHNR and FQNEAQ (reference sequence). CDR3 coding DNA: TGTGCCAGCAGCCCAGCCGGGACCCCCTACAATGAGCAGTTCTTC. This translates into CASSPAGTPYNEQFF.

The sample holds one count of this clone. This chain uses TRBV2 with TRBJ2-3; 14 positions match TRBD2. There are 13 residues in the CDR3. Germline CDR1 SNHLY, CDR2 FYNNEI. CDR3 nucleotides: TGTGCACGAGGGACTAGCGGGGGAGATACGCAGTATTTT. Its translation is CARGTSGGDTQYF.

This chain uses TRBV10-3 with TRBJ2-3; D remains ambiguous. With 5 bases removed from V and 0 bases from J, the gap between germline ends came to 9 bases. CDR1 and CDR2 (germline): ENHRY, SYGVKD. This CDR3 has 14 residues. The CDR3 bases are TGTGCCATCAGTAGAGAGACTAGCACAGATACGCAGTATTTT. This encodes CAISRETSTDTQYF.

The rearrangement links TRBV29-1 to TRBJ1-1; D remains unclear. This CDR3 contains 13 residues. In germline, CDR1 is SQVTM, CDR2 ANQGSEA. Trimming took 8 bases from V and 4 from J, leaving 17 bases between them. DNA of the CDR3: TGCAGCTATAAATCACAAGCCGGCACTGAAGCTTTCTTT. Protein sequence: CSYKSQAGTEAFF.

The CDR3 DNA is TGTGCCAGCAGCTTAGTGGGGGGGGACAATGAGCAGTTCTTC. Translated: CASSLVGGDNEQFF. This chain links TRBV11-1 with TRBJ2-1, with 7 positions matching TRBD2. Germline lookup yields CDR1 SGHAT and CDR2 FQDESV (reference sequence). The CDR3 runs to 14 residues. The V and J ends lost 1 base and 5 bases, in that order; junction bases with no gene match: 2.

The chain couples TRBV7-8 to TRBJ1-2; 7 nucleotides agree with TRBD1. Germline assignment: CDR1 SGHVS and CDR2 FQNEAQ. The CDR3 extends over 16 amino acids. The V and J ends lost 4 bases and 6 bases, in that order; junction bases with no gene match: 14. The CDR3 sequence: CASSSGLQTGRHGYTF. The CDR3 DNA sequence: TGTGCCAGCAGCTCCGGGCTCCAGACAGGGCGCCATGGCTACACCTTC.

This chain connects TRBV30 to TRBJ1-6; D uncertain. Trimming cost V 3 bases and J 0 bases, with 12 bases left between them. Germline CDR1 is GTSNPN and CDR2 is SVGIG (reference sequence). The CDR3 runs to 16 residues. The DNA for the CDR3 is TGTGCCTGGAGCTACCCGGGGAACTCCTATAATTCACCCCTCCACTTT. It is translated as CAWSYPGNSYNSPLHF.

This chain links TRBV11-2 with TRBJ1-3; a weak D match, TRBD1 (6 bases). The germline gives CDR1 SGHAT, CDR2 FQNNGV. Trimming removed 5 bases from V and 4 bases from J, with 15 bases in between. This CDR3 is built from 15 residues. The CDR3 loop reads CASSPRGQRGNTIYF. For the CDR3, the DNA is TGTGCCAGCAGCCCTAGAGGACAGAGAGGAAACACCATATATTTT.

V usage is TRBV6-4 and J usage is TRBJ1-2; possibly TRBD1 for D (5 bases). This CDR3 comprises 15 residues. V lost 4 bases and J 3 bases, leaving 15 bases between the germline ends. The germline V gene encodes CDR1 MRHNA and CDR2 SNTAGT. CDR3 in amino acids: CASSAQGGADYGYTF. The CDR3 bases are TGTGCCAGCAGTGCCCAGGGAGGGGCTGACTATGGCTACACCTTC.

This chain links TRBV6-4 with TRBJ2-3; TRBD2 matches 12 bases. The CDR3 runs 13 residues. The V segment lost 3 bases and the J segment 9 bases; nucleotides outside the gene matches: 1. Germline CDR1 and CDR2: MRHNA and SNTAGT. The CDR3 reads CASSEGLAGTQYF. The CDR3 region has the DNA TGTGCCAGCAGTGAAGGACTAGCGGGAACGCAGTATTTT.